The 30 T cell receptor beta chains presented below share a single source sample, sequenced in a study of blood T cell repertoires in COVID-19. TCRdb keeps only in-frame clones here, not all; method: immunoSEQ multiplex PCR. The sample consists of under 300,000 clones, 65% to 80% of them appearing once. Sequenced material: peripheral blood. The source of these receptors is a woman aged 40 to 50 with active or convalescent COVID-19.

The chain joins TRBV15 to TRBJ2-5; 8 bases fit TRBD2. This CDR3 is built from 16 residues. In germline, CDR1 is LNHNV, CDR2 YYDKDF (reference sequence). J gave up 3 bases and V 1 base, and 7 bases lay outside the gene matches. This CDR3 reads CATSRAQLAVKETQYF. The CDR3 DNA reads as TGTGCCACCAGCAGAGCCCAACTAGCGGTTAAAGAGACCCAGTACTTC. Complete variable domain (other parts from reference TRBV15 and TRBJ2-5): DAMVIQNPRYQVTQFGKPVTLSCSQTLNHNVMYWYQQKSSQAPKLLFHYYDKDFNNEADTPDNFQSRRPNTSFCFLDIRSPGLGDTAMYLCATSRAQLAVKETQYFGPGTRLLVL.

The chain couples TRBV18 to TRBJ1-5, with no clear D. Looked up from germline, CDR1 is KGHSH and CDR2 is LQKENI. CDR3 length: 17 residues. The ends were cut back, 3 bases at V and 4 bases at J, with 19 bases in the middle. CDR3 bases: TGTGCCAGCTCACCGAGACCACAATCCGGGTCGAATCAGCCCCAGCATTTT. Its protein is CASSPRPQSGSNQPQHF.

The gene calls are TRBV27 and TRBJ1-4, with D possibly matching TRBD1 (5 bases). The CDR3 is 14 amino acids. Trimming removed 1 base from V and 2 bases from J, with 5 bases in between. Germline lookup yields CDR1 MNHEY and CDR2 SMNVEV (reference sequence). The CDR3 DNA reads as TGTGCCAGCAGTTTATACAGGACTAATGAAAAACTGTTTTTT. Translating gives CASSLYRTNEKLFF.

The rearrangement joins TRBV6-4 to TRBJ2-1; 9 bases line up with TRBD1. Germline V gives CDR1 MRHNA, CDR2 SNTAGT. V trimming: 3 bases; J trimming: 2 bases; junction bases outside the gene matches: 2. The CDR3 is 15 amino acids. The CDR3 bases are TGTGCCAGCAGTGAGGGGACAGGGACCTACAATGAGCAGTTCTTC. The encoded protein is CASSEGTGTYNEQFF.

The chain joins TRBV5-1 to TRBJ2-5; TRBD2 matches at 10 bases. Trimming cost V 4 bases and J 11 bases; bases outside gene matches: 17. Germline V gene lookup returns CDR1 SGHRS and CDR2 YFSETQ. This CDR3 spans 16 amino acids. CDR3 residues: CASSPGSGGAKGEQYF. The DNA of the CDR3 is TGCGCCAGCAGCCCAGGGAGCGGGGGGGCCAAAGGTGAGCAGTACTTC.

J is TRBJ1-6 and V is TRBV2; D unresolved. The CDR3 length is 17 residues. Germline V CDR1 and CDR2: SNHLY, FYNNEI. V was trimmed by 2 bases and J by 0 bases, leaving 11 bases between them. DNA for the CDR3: TGTGCCAGCAGTGAATACCGCCCCGGCTCCTATAATTCACCCCTCCACTTT. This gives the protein CASSEYRPGSYNSPLHF.

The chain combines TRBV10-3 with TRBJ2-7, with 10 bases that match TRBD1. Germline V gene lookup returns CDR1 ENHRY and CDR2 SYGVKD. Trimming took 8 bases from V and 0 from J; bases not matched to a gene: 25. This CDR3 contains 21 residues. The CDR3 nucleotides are TGTGCCATCGCTATTTTGAGACCGGGACAGGGGTGGATAGGGACCTCCTACGAGCAGTACTTC. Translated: CAIAILRPGQGWIGTSYEQYF.

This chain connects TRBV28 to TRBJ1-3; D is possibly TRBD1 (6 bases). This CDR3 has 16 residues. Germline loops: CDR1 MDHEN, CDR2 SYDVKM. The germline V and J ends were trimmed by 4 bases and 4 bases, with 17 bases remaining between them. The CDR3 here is CASSSGTGWYGNTIYF. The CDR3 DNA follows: TGTGCCAGCAGTTCCGGCACAGGGTGGTACGGAAACACCATATATTTT.

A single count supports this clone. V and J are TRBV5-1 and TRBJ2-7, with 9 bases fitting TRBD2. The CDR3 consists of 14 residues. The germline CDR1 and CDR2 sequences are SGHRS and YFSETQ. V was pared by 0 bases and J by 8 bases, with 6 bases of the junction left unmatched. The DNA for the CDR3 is TGCGCCAGCAGCTTGGGGCCTAGCGGGGAAAAGCAGTACTTC. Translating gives CASSLGPSGEKQYF. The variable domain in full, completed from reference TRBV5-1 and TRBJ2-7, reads KAGVTQTPRYLIKTRGQQVTLSCSPISGHRSVSWYQQTPGQGLQFLFEYFSETQRNKGNFPGRFSGRQFSNSRSEMNVSTLELGDSALYLCASSLGPSGEKQYFGPGTRLTVT.

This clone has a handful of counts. CDR3 protein: CASSEVDRSNQPQHF. CDR3 sequence (DNA): TGTGCCAGCAGTGAAGTCGACAGGAGCAATCAGCCCCAGCATTTT. The V call is TRBV6-1, the J call TRBJ1-5, with D possibly TRBD1 on 6 matching bases. The ends were cut back, 1 base at V and 1 base at J, with 8 bases in the middle. In germline, CDR1 is MNHNS, CDR2 SASEGT. CDR3 length equals 15 residues.

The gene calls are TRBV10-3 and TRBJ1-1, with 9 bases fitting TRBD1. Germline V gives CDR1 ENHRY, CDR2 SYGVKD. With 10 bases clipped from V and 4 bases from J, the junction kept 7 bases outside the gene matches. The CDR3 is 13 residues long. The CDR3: CATTGGRGTEAFF. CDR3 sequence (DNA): TGTGCCACTACAGGGGGCAGAGGCACTGAAGCTTTCTTT.

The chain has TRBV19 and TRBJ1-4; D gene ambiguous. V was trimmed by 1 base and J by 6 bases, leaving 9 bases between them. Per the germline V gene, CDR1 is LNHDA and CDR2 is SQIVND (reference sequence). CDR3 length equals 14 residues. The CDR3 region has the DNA TGTGCCAGTAGTATAGTGGGCTTGGATGAAAAACTGTTTTTT. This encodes CASSIVGLDEKLFF.

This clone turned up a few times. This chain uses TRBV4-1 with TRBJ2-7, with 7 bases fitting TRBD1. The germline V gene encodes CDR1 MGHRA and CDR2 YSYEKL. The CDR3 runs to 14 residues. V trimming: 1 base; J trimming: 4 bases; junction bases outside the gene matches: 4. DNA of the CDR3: TGCGCCAGCAGCCAAGGACTACAGGGGTACGAGCAGTACGTC. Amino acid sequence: CASSQGLQGYEQYV.

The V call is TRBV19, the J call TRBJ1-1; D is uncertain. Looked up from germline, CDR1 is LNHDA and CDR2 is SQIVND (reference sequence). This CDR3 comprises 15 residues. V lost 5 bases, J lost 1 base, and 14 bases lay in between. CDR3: CASSSAAGKNTEAFF. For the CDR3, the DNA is TGTGCCAGTAGTTCGGCGGCGGGGAAGAACACTGAAGCTTTCTTT. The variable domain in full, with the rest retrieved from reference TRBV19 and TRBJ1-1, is DGGITQSPKYLFRKEGQNVTLSCEQNLNHDAMYWYRQDPGQGLRLIYYSQIVNDFQKGDIAEGYSVSREKKESFPLTVTSAQKNPTAFYLCASSSAAGKNTEAFFGQGTRLTVV.

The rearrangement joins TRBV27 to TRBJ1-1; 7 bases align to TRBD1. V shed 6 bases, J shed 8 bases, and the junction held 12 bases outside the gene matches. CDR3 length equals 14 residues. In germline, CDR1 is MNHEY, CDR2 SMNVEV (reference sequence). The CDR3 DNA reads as TGTGCCAGCAGGCCTACACAGGGGAAGTTCGAAGCTTTCTTT. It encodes CASRPTQGKFEAFF.

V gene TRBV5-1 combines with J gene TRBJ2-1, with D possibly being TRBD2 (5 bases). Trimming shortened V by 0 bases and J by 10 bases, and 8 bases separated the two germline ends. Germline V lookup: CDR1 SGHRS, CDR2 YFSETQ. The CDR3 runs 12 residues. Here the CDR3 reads CASSLGTEEQFF. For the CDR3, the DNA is TGCGCCAGCAGCTTGGGGACTGAGGAGCAGTTCTTC.

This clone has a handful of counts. CDR3 residues: CASSGRGDGELFF. The DNA of the CDR3 is TGTGCCAGTAGTGGCAGGGGAGACGGGGAGCTGTTTTTT. The chain employs TRBV19 and TRBJ2-2; the D gene is possibly TRBD1 (6 bases). The CDR3 runs 13 residues. Germline CDR1 reads LNHDA; CDR2 reads SQIVND (reference sequence). Deletions cut 5 bases from V and 7 bases from J, with 11 bases between.

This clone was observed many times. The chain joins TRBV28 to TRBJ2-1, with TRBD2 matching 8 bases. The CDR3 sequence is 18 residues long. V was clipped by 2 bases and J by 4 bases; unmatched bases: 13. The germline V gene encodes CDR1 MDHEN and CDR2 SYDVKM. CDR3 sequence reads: CASSLTGRLALWYNEQFF. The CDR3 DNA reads TGTGCCAGCAGTTTAACTGGGCGACTAGCGCTCTGGTACAATGAGCAGTTCTTC.

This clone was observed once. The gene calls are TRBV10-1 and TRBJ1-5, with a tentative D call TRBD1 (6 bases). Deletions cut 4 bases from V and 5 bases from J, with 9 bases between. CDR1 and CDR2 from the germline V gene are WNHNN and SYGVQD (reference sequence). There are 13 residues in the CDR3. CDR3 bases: TGCGCCAGCAGTGCAGGGGTCCATCAGCCCCAGCATTTT. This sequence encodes CASSAGVHQPQHF.

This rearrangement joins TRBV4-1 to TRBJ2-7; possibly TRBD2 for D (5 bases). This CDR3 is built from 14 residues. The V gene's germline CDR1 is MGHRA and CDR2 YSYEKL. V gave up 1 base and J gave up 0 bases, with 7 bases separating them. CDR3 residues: CASSQGLSSYEQYV. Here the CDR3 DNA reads TGCGCCAGCAGCCAAGGACTAAGCTCCTACGAGCAGTACGTC.

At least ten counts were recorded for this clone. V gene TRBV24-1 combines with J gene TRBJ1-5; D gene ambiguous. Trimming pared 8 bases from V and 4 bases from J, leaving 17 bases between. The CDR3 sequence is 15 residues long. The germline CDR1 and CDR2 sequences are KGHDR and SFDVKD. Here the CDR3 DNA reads TGTGCCACCAACAATGAGACAATTAGTAATCAGCCCCAGCATTTT. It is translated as CATNNETISNQPQHF.

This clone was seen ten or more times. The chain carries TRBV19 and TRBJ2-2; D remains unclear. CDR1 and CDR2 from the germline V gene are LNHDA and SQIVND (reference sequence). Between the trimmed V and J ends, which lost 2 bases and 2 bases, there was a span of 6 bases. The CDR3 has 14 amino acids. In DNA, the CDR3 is TGTGCCAGTAGTATACGGTCTAACACCGGGGAGCTGTTTTTT. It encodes CASSIRSNTGELFF.

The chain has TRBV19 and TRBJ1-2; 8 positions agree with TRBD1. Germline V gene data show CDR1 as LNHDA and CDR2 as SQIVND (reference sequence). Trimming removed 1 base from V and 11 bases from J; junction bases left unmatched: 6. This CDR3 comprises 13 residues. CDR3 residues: CASSIGQGATYTF. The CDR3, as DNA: TGTGCCAGTAGTATAGGCCAGGGGGCGACGTACACCTTC.

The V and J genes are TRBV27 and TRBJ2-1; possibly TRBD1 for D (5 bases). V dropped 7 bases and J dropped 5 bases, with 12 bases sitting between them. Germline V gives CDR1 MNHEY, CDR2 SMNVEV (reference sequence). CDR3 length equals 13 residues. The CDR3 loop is CASNPLGDNEQFF. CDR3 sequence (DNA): TGTGCCAGCAATCCTCTAGGGGACAATGAGCAGTTCTTC.

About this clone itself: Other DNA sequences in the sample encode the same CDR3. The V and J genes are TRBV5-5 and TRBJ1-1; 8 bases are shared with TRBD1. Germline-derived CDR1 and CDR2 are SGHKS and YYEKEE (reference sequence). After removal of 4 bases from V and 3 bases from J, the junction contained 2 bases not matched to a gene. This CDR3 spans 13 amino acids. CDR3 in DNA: TGTGCCAGCAGCCTACAGGGGGACACTGAAGCTTTCTTT. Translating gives CASSLQGDTEAFF.

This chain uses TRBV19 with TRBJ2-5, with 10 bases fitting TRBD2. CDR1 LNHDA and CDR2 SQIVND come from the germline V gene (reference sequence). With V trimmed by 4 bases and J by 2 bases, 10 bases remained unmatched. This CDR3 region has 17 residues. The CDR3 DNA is TGTGCCAGTAGTAGATATCGGACTAGCGGAGTACAAGAGACCCAGTACTTC. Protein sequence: CASSRYRTSGVQETQYF.

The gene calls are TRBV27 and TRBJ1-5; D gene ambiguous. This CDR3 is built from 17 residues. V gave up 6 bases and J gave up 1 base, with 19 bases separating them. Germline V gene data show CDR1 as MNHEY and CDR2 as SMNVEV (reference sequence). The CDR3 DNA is TGTGCCAGCAGCACATGGCGGGGTCTTGCGAGCAATCAGCCCCAGCATTTT. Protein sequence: CASSTWRGLASNQPQHF.

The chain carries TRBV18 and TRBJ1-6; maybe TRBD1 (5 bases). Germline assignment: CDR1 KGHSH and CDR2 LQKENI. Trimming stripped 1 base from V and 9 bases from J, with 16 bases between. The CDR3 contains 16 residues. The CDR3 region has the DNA TGTGCCAGCTCACCACGAGTTGGGACTTCTAGTTCACCCCTCCACTTT. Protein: CASSPRVGTSSSPLHF.

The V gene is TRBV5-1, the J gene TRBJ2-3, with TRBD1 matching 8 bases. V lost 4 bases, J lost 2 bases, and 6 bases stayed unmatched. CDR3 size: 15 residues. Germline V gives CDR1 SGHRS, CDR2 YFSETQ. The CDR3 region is CASSPSTGVTDTQYF. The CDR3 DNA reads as TGCGCCAGCAGCCCCTCGACAGGGGTCACAGATACGCAGTATTTT.

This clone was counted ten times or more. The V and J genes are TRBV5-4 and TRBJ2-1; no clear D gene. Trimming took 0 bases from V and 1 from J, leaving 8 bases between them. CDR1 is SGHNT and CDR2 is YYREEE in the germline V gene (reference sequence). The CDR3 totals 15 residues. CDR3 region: CASSLESISYNEQFF. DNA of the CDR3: TGTGCCAGCAGCTTGGAGAGCATATCCTACAATGAGCAGTTCTTC.